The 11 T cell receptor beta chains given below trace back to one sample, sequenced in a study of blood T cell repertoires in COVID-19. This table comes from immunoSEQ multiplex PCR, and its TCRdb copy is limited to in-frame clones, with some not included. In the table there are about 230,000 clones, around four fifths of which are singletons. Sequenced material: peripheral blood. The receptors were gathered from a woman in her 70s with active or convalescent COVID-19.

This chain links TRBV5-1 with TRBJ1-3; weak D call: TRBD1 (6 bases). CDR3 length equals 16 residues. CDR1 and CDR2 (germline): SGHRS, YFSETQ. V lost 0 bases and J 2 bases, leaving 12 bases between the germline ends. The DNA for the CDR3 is TGCGCCAGCAGCTTGGGGGTAGGGGGTACTGGAAACACCATATATTTT. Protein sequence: CASSLGVGGTGNTIYF.

The CDR3 region has the DNA TGTGCCAGCAGCCCCCTAAGGCAGGCGCCCCAGCATTTT. Amino acid sequence: CASSPLRQAPQHF. This chain links TRBV11-2 with TRBJ1-5; D is unresolved. The CDR3 sequence is 13 residues long. Germline V gene data show CDR1 as SGHAT and CDR2 as FQNNGV. Trimming shortened V by 5 bases and J by 9 bases, and 14 bases separated the two germline ends. The full variable domain, its missing parts supplied by reference TRBV11-2 and TRBJ1-5, is EAGVAQSPRYKIIEKRQSVAFWCNPISGHATLYWYQQILGQGPKLLIQFQNNGVVDDSQLPKDRFSAERLKGVDSTLKIQPAKLEDSAVYLCASSPLRQAPQHFGDGTRLSIL.

The CDR3 DNA follows: TGTGCCAGTAGACCGGACAGGGGGGTTGTGTACTTC. Translation gives CASRPDRGVVYF. The chain has TRBV19 and TRBJ2-4; the match to TRBD1 covers 10 bases. CDR1 and CDR2 (germline): LNHDA, SQIVND (reference sequence). This CDR3 spans 12 amino acids. Trimming removed 6 bases from V and 15 bases from J; junction bases left unmatched: 8. Full variable domain (outside the CDR3, taken from reference TRBV19 and TRBJ2-4): DGGITQSPKYLFRKEGQNVTLSCEQNLNHDAMYWYRQDPGQGLRLIYYSQIVNDFQKGDIAEGYSVSREKKESFPLTVTSAQKNPTAFYLCASRPDRGVVYFGAGTRLSVL.

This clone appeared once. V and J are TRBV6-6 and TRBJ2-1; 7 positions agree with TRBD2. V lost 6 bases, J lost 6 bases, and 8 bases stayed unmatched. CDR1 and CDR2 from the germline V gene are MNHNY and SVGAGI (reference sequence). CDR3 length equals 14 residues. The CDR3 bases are TGTGCCAGCAGCCTCGGACTAGTAGGCAATGAGCAGTTCTTC. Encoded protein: CASSLGLVGNEQFF.

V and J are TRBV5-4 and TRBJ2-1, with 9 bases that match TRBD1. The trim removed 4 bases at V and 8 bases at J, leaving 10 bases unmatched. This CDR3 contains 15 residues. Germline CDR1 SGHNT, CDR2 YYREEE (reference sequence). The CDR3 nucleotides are TGTGCCAGCAGCGCCGGGACAGGGCGTAGGGATGAGCAGTTCTTC. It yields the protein CASSAGTGRRDEQFF.

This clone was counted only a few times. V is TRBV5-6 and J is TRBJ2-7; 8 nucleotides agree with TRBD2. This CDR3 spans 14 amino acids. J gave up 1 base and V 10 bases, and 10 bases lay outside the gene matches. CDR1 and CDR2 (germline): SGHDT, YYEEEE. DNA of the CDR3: TGTGCCGGCCGAAGCGGGGGAGGGTCCTACGAGCAGTACTTC. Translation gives CAGRSGGGSYEQYF.

CDR3 nucleotides: TGTGCCAGCAGCTTAGTTATCGGGGGGTCGTTAGCTAATGAAAAACTGTTTTTT. Translated: CASSLVIGGSLANEKLFF. The chain is built from TRBV7-8 and TRBJ1-4; tentative D call: TRBD1 (5 bases). CDR1 is SGHVS, CDR2 FQNEAQ, per germline. This CDR3 comprises 18 residues. Trimming removed 1 base at V and 3 bases at J, with 18 bases between. Based on the CDR3 plus reference TRBV7-8 and TRBJ1-4, the full variable domain is GAGVSQSPRYKVAKRGQDVALRCDPISGHVSLFWYQQALGQGPEFLTYFQNEAQLDKSGLPSDRFFAERPEGSVSTLKIQRTQQEDSAVYLCASSLVIGGSLANEKLFFGSGTQLSVL.

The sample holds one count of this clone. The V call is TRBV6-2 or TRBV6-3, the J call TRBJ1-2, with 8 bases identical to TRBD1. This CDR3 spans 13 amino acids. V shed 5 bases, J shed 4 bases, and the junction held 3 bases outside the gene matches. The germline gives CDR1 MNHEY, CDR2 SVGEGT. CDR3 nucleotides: TGTGCCAGCAGTCGGACAGGGACCTATGGCTACACCTTC. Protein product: CASSRTGTYGYTF.

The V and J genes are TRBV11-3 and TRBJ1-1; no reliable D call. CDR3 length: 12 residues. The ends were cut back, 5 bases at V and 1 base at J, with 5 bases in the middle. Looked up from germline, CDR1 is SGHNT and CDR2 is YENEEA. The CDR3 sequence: CASSPGNTEAFF. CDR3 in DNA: TGTGCCAGCAGCCCAGGGAACACTGAAGCTTTCTTT.

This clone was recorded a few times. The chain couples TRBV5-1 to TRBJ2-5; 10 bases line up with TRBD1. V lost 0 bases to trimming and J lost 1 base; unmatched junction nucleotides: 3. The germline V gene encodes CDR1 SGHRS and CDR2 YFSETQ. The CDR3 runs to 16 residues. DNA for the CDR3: TGCGCCAGCAGCTTGGGGGACAGGGGATTCCAAGAGACCCAGTACTTC. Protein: CASSLGDRGFQETQYF.

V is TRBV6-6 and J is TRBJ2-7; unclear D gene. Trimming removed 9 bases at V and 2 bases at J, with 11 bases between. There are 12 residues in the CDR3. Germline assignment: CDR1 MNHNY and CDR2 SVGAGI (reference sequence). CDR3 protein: CASATGAYEQYF. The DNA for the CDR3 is TGTGCCAGTGCGACCGGAGCCTACGAGCAGTACTTC.